The rows below give T cell receptor beta chains drawn from one sample of a study of T-cell reconstitution after alpha-beta-depleted transplantation in children. One entry per CDR3 protein, called by TCRdb with MiXCR from the PCR reads. The top ten clones hold 4.3% of a sample with around 340,000 distinct CDR3 sequences, roughly 15% of them seen once. This specimen consisted of PBMCs, obtained from the stem cell graft. The receptor set was obtained from a human donor who donated a stem cell graft to a child with Fanconi anemia. The conserved cysteine and the conserved F or W are not part of the CDR3 here. A row's size may be missing; if present it is once, few, many or a size class.

clone_size,v_call,j_call,cdr3_aa
NA,TRBV19,TRBJ1-5,ASSMGTGMLQPQH
many,TRBV5-1,TRBJ1-1,ASSFAGTEAF
NA,TRBV6-5,TRBJ1-1,ASSTGAATEAF
few,TRBV20-1,TRBJ2-7,SARLGFDEQY
NA,TRBV4-2,TRBJ2-3,ASSPGAGTRTY
NA,TRBV14,TRBJ2-1,ASSQVGGEQF
many,TRBV28,TRBJ1-2,ASSERPDNNT
NA,TRBV15,TRBJ2-1,ATSRDRGGQF
many,TRBV7-2,TRBJ2-1,ASSLVRTSPLNEQF
NA,TRBV11-2,TRBJ2-1,ASSSLGPNEQF
few,TRBV5-4,TRBJ2-7,ASSPDPGPAGEQY
NA,TRBV15,TRBJ1-2,ATSRDSGTASIYGYT
few,TRBV30,TRBJ2-1,AWSGGQGNEQF
NA,TRBV29-1,TRBJ1-4,SVEESRGGEKLF
few,TRBV5-6,TRBJ1-6,ASSLNTGLNSPLH
many,TRBV21-1,TRBJ1-1,AILLTRKDGTEAF
many,TRBV20-1,TRBJ2-6,SARDPRGANVLT
few,TRBV6-2/TRBV6-3,TRBJ1-3,ASSYAGTGNTIY
NA,TRBV29-1,TRBJ2-2,SVGGGRDTGELF
few,TRBV7-9,TRBJ1-2,ASFRGGPDYGYT
NA,TRBV29-1,TRBJ2-7,SVEYRDTYNEQY
few,TRBV20-1,TRBJ1-1,SARGASGGSTEAF
few,TRBV6-2/TRBV6-3,TRBJ2-1,ASSFRGLTGNEQF
few,TRBV5-1,TRBJ1-5,ASRVDGDQPQH
NA,TRBV5-1,TRBJ2-7,ASSLAEASREQY
NA,TRBV5-1,TRBJ2-3,ASSKDGSTQY
NA,TRBV20-1,TRBJ1-2,SAKPAGVNYGYT
NA,TRBV20-1,TRBJ2-2,SANTGTVGTGELF
many,TRBV28,TRBJ2-6,ASSSGTPNVLT